This T cell receptor (beta chain) comes out of a study of beta chain features in type 1 diabetes. The length of the CDR3 is 13 residues. Germline CDR1 is GTSNPN and CDR2 is SVGIG (reference sequence). Trimming took 4 bases from V and 1 from J, leaving 10 bases between them. Every isolated RNA sample was fully reverse transcribed, so sequencing captured expressed TCRB transcripts. This table comes from immunoSEQ multiplex PCR, and its TCRdb copy is limited to in-frame clones, with some not included. The table lists 350,000 to 400,000 clones, about 14% of them singletons, with more than 0.015% in the top ten. Study outcomes and limitations: Patients' naive, central memory and regulatory TCRB repertoires appeared more alike than those of healthy donors.

Sampling consisted of one heparinised blood draw per donor, averaging around 120 mL. All sorted populations exceeded 95% purity. This clone was seen only a few times. Antigen: not known. The source of this sequence is a woman under 30 in good health. J is TRBJ1-1 and V is TRBV30, with a tentative D call TRBD1 (5 bases). The specimen sequenced was naive CD4+ T cells from blood. The CDR3 is CAWKGQGNTEAFF. The CDR3 coding sequence is TGTGCCTGGAAAGGGCAGGGGAACACTGAAGCTTTCTTT.